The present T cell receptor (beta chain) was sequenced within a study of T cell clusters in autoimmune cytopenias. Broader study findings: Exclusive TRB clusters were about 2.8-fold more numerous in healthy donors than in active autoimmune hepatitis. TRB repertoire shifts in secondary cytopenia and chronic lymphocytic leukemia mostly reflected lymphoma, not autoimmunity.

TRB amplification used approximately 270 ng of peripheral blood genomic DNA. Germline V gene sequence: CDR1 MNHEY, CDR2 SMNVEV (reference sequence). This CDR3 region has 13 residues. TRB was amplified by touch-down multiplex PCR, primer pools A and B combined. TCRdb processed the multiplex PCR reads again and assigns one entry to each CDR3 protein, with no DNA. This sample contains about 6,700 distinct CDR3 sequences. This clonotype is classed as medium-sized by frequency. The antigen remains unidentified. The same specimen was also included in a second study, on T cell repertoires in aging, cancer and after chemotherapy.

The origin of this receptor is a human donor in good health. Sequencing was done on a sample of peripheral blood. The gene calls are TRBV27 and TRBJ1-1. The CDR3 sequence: CASSLQPSREAFF.